Listed here is a single T cell receptor (beta chain). The CDR3 spans 15 residues. From germline, CDR1 is LGHNA and CDR2 YNFKEQ. With 1 base removed from V and 5 bases from J, the gap between germline ends came to 11 bases. Generated by immunoSEQ multiplex PCR, the TCRdb table keeps only in-frame clones and is missing some. Here the sample spans about 24,000 clones, around 77% being singletons. The sample comes from a study of OX40 agonist ivuxolimab in advanced cancers. This receptor was identified in an adult with an advanced solid tumor such as melanoma, head and neck, liver or kidney cancer. Sequenced here: CD4+ or CD8+ T cells sorted from blood, sampled in a trial of the OX40 agonist ivuxolimab. V and J are TRBV4-2 and TRBJ1-4; D remains unclear. CDR3 protein: CASSQVQAINEKLFF. The CDR3 DNA reads as TGTGCCAGCAGCCAAGTGCAGGCCATAAATGAAAAACTGTTTTTT.